This T cell receptor (beta chain) is drawn from a study of cytomegalovirus exposure and HLA in healthy donors. Study in general: In a later analysis, it was reported that the 120 or so validation repertoires had been produced on the same platform as the 670 or so repertoires belonging to the first cohort.

The CDR3 contains 15 residues. With 5 bases removed from V and 0 bases from J, the gap between germline ends came to 13 bases. Germline V lookup: CDR1 SEHNR, CDR2 FQNEAQ (reference sequence). Study-wide points: Associated with cytomegalovirus, according to the listing, were some 150 TCR beta chains. The tendency of first-cohort TCR clusters to co-occur in the 110 or so validation repertoires emerged from a later analysis. Whilst most TCR sequences proved rare, a subset of public TCRs occurred across many donors.

Clones were read by immunoSEQ multiplex PCR, and TCRdb kept only the in-frame ones, dropping some. This repertoire shows some 160,000 clones, approximately 90% found once; its top ten account for 0.69%. With respect to this clone: Its antigen is unidentified.

The receptor was isolated from a young man in good health and CMV-seronegative. Sequencing input: PBMCs. The chain employs TRBV7-9 and TRBJ1-1; a weak D match, TRBD1 (6 bases). The CDR3 protein is CASSPLQGLNTEAFF. CDR3 in DNA: TGTGCCAGCAGCCCACTACAGGGATTGAACACTGAAGCTTTCTTT.